This paragraph covers one T cell receptor beta chain sequence. The antigen remains unidentified. The germline V and J ends were trimmed by 8 bases and 3 bases, with 13 bases remaining between them. Germline V gene data show CDR1 as MDHEN and CDR2 as SYDVKM. The CDR3 extends over 14 amino acids. These data come from a study of vaccination and CD4 T cells after COVID-19. In the study overall: Cells were stimulated with overlapping spike peptides from SARS-CoV-2, HCoV-NL63, HCoV-OC43 and HCoV-229E.

As for treatment: roughly ten-day PBMC culture with coronavirus spike peptide pools or control peptides (ViraFEST assay). The study sequenced cultured CD4+ T cell DNA using the Oncomine TCR Beta short-read assay. One entry per CDR3 protein results from TCRdb running MiXCR on the PCR reads. The profile covers over 6,500 distinct CDR3 sequences, with 55% to 75% appearing a single time and approximately 20% taken by the ten largest. The sample taken for sequencing was CD4+ T cells from blood, cultured in vitro. This clonotype was obtained from a human donor who had recovered from COVID-19. This sequence joins TRBV28 and TRBJ1-4, with TRBD1 as a possible D gene (6 bases). In DNA form, the CDR3 reads TGTGCCAGCCAAACAGGGCCCGCTAATGAAAAACTGTTTTTT. Translation: CASQTGPANEKLFF.